Listed below are T cell receptor beta chains from one sample, sequenced in a study of T cells after yellow fever vaccination. MiXCR was run by TCRdb on the 5' RACE reads, yielding one entry per CDR3 protein. The sample has about 320,000 distinct CDR3 sequences, around 4.5% seen once; the top ten hold around 19%. The source was PBMCs, collected 15 days after the yellow fever booster vaccination. These receptors all stem from a man aged 18 to 29 who received the YFV17D yellow fever vaccine. The CDR3 runs from the conserved cysteine through the conserved F or W. A D gene is named only where the DNA matches it firmly. The size of a clone is reported for some rows only, either as once, few or many, or as a class for expanded clones.

>NA|TRBV28|NA|TRBJ2-3
TGTGCCAGCACCTCACCCCGGGACATAAGCACAGATACGCAGTATTTT
CASTSPRDISTDTQYF
>NA|TRBV7-9|many|TRBJ2-2
TGTGCCAGCAGCGAAGCTGGGGGTAACACCGGGGAGCTGTTTTTT
CASSEAGGNTGELFF
>NA|TRBV6-6|NA|TRBJ2-3
TGTGCCAGCAGTTACGGGGAGGATCCCCACACAGATACGCAGTATTTT
CASSYGEDPHTDTQYF
>TRBD1|TRBV10-3|few|TRBJ2-5
TGTGCCATCAGTTGGGACAGCCAAGAGACCCAGTACTTC
CAISWDSQETQYF
>NA|TRBV5-4|few|TRBJ1-6
TGTGCCAGCAGCTCCCAGGGAATGAGGACACCCCTCCACTTT
CASSSQGMRTPLHF
>TRBD1|TRBV3-1|many|TRBJ2-4
TGTGCCAGCAGCCTCGGGACAGGGATAGCCAAAAACATTCAGTACTTC
CASSLGTGIAKNIQYF
>TRBD1|TRBV12-3/TRBV12-4|few|TRBJ1-5
TGTGCCAGCAGTTTGACAGGGGGATTTCAGCCCCAGCATTTT
CASSLTGGFQPQHF
>NA|TRBV29-1|many|TRBJ2-1
TGCAGCGTTGAAGGGGGGGCCGAGTATGAGCAGTTCTTC
CSVEGGAEYEQFF
>NA|TRBV5-4|NA|TRBJ2-6
TGTGCCAGCAGTTCTGCAGGGGCTGGGGCCAACGTCCTGACTTTC
CASSSAGAGANVLTF
>TRBD2|TRBV4-1|few|TRBJ2-3
TGCGCCAGCAGCCAAACCTACCGCGGGGGGGCGAGAGGGAATACGCAGTATTTT
CASSQTYRGGARGNTQYF
>TRBD1|TRBV5-1|few|TRBJ1-2
TGCGCCAGCAGTTCACTCGACAGGGCATATGGCTACACCTTC
CASSSLDRAYGYTF
>NA|TRBV4-1|few|TRBJ1-2
TGCGCCAGCAGCCAAGATGGCAGGAGCTACACCTTC
CASSQDGRSYTF
>NA|TRBV18|few|TRBJ2-1
TGTGCCAGCTCACCACCGACGACATACAATGAGCAGTTCTTC
CASSPPTTYNEQFF
>NA|TRBV4-1|few|TRBJ2-2
TGCGCCAGCAGCCGCGGGGCGGGGAGCACCGGGGAGCTGTTTTTT
CASSRGAGSTGELFF
>TRBD2|TRBV2|many|TRBJ2-1
TGTGCCACTGGCCCCGAGACTAGCCCCAATGAGCAGTTCTTC
CATGPETSPNEQFF
>NA|TRBV7-2|many|TRBJ1-5
TGTGCCAGCAGCTTATACGGGGCGGATCAGCCCCAGCATTTT
CASSLYGADQPQHF
>NA|TRBV14|NA|TRBJ2-3
TGTGCCAGCAGCCAGACCCCTACAGATACGCAGTATTTT
CASSQTPTDTQYF
>TRBD1|TRBV4-1|few|TRBJ2-1
TGCGCCAGCAGGGACAGGGAAGGGACCTACAATGAGCAGTTCTTC
CASRDREGTYNEQFF
>NA|TRBV5-1|NA|TRBJ1-2
TGCGCCAGCAGCTTAACAGTGTCCTATGGCTACACCTTC
CASSLTVSYGYTF
>TRBD1|TRBV12-3/TRBV12-4|few|TRBJ2-1
TGTGCCAGCAGAACAGGGGGGCTTACCTACAATGAGCAGTTCTTC
CASRTGGLTYNEQFF
>NA|TRBV20-1|few|TRBJ1-1
TGCAGTGCTAGGGTAGGGATGAACACTGAAGCTTTCTTT
CSARVGMNTEAFF
>NA|TRBV5-1|few|TRBJ2-1
TGCGCCAGCAGCTTCGGGAAGAGCTCCTACAATGAGCAGTTCTTC
CASSFGKSSYNEQFF
>NA|TRBV30|NA|TRBJ2-7
TGTGCCTGGGCTAAACAGACAGGCTACGAGCAGTACTTC
CAWAKQTGYEQYF
>NA|TRBV7-3|NA|TRBJ1-2
TGTGCCAGCAGCTCCCAAGGGGGGGATGGCTACACCTTC
CASSSQGGDGYTF
>NA|TRBV7-2|few|TRBJ2-5
TGTGCCAGCAGCTTAGGGCAAGTCCAAGAGACCCAGTACTTC
CASSLGQVQETQYF
>TRBD2|TRBV5-1|few|TRBJ2-3
TGCGCCAGCAGCTTGGGTTCAGGTAGCGGGGGACACACAGATACGCAGTATTTT
CASSLGSGSGGHTDTQYF
>TRBD1|TRBV4-2|many|TRBJ2-7
TGTGCCAGCAGCCCCTCGCCCGGACAGGGAGACGAGCAGTACTTC
CASSPSPGQGDEQYF
>NA|TRBV4-1|NA|TRBJ1-6
TGCGCCAGCAGCCAAGGTGCAGGGACCTATTCACCCCTCCACTTT
CASSQGAGTYSPLHF
>TRBD1|TRBV7-2|many|TRBJ1-1
TGTGCCAGCAGCCTCAGGGGGGGAGTAAACACTGAAGCTTTCTTT
CASSLRGGVNTEAFF
>NA|TRBV29-1|NA|TRBJ2-2
TGCAGCGTTCGCCACAAGAACACCGGGGAGCTGTTTTTT
CSVRHKNTGELFF
>TRBD1|TRBV6-5|many|TRBJ2-1
TGTGCCAGCAGTCCGACCGGGACAGGGGGCGCGAGGGATGAGCAGTTCTTC
CASSPTGTGGARDEQFF
>NA|TRBV19|NA|TRBJ2-2
TGTGCCAGTAGTCTCCACAGCAAACCCACCGGGGAGCTGTTTTTT
CASSLHSKPTGELFF
>TRBD2|TRBV12-3/TRBV12-4|many|TRBJ2-5
TGTGCCAGCGGTTGGCGGGGGGGAGAGACCCAGTACTTC
CASGWRGGETQYF
>NA|TRBV9|many|TRBJ1-3
TGTGCCAGCAGCGGGACGAGGCGTGACACCATATATTTT
CASSGTRRDTIYF
>TRBD2|TRBV20-1|many|TRBJ2-7
TGCAGTGCTAGGGGCGGGGCAGCGGGGATCTACGAGCAGTACTTC
CSARGGAAGIYEQYF
>TRBD2|TRBV7-3|many|TRBJ2-1
TGTGCCAGCAGCTTCAGCGGGGCGGGGTCGTACAATGAGCAGTTCTTC
CASSFSGAGSYNEQFF
>TRBD1|TRBV18|few|TRBJ2-1
TGTGCCAGCTCACCAGGACAGGGGGCAGCCAATGAGCAGTTCTTC
CASSPGQGAANEQFF
>NA|TRBV20-1|NA|TRBJ2-5
TGCAGTGCTAGAGTATGGGGCGGAGAGACCCAGTACTTC
CSARVWGGETQYF
>NA|TRBV10-3|many|TRBJ1-6
TGTGCCATCAGCGTGGACAGTTCACCCCTCCACTTT
CAISVDSSPLHF
>NA|TRBV7-9|many|TRBJ1-1
TGTGCCAGCAGCGATGACCCGGGGAGGGCTTTCTTT
CASSDDPGRAFF
>TRBD2|TRBV11-2|NA|TRBJ2-1
TGTGCCAGCAGCCCGGGGGGACTAGCGGGCTACAATGAGCAGTTCTTC
CASSPGGLAGYNEQFF
>TRBD1|TRBV5-1|few|TRBJ1-1
TGCGCCAGCAGTTCATTTCCGGGACAGTACACTGAAGCTTTCTTT
CASSSFPGQYTEAFF
>NA|TRBV6-6|few|TRBJ2-5
TGTGCCAGCAGTTACCAGGGACACCCGCAAGAGACCCAGTACTTC
CASSYQGHPQETQYF
>TRBD1|TRBV4-3|NA|TRBJ2-2
TGCGCCAGCAGCCAAGAGAACAGGGGGCCTTCTCGTACGGAGCTGTTTTTT
CASSQENRGPSRTELFF
>NA|TRBV5-4|few|TRBJ2-2
TGTGCCAGCAGCTGGAACGGGGAGCTGTTTTTT
CASSWNGELFF
>NA|TRBV14|many|TRBJ1-3
TGTGCCAGCAGCCAGGTCGGGGGGGCGGCTGGAAACACCATATATTTT
CASSQVGGAAGNTIYF
>NA|TRBV19|NA|TRBJ1-5
TGTGCCAGTACGGACAGAAGGAATCAGCCCCAGCATTTT
CASTDRRNQPQHF
>NA|TRBV7-8|many|TRBJ2-7
TGTGCCAGCAGCTTACCACCCTACGAGCAGTACTTC
CASSLPPYEQYF
>NA|TRBV10-3|many|TRBJ1-6
TGTGCCATCAGTGAGTCGGGGGTTCCAGGTTCACCCCTCCACTTT
CAISESGVPGSPLHF
>NA|TRBV10-3|many|TRBJ2-1
TGTGCCATCAGTGATAAGGGGCCCGAGTACAATGAGCAGTTCTTC
CAISDKGPEYNEQFF
>NA|TRBV20-1|few|TRBJ1-4
TGCAGTGCTAGTCCACAGGGCCGGGGCCTTGAAAAACTGTTTTTT
CSASPQGRGLEKLFF
>TRBD2|TRBV29-1|many|TRBJ2-1
TGCAGCGTTGATTTAGCGGGCGGCAATGAGCAGTTCTTC
CSVDLAGGNEQFF
>TRBD1|TRBV20-1|many|TRBJ1-6
TGCAGTGCCCCAGCCAGACAGGGCAATAATTCACCCCTCCACTTT
CSAPARQGNNSPLHF
>TRBD2|TRBV4-3|few|TRBJ2-5
TGCGCCAGCAGCCGCCGACTAGCGGGGGCCGAAGAGACCCAGTACTTC
CASSRRLAGAEETQYF
>NA|TRBV15|medium-sized|TRBJ2-3
TGTGCCACCAGCAGAGATGGACGCCCCACAGATACGCAGTATTTT
CATSRDGRPTDTQYF